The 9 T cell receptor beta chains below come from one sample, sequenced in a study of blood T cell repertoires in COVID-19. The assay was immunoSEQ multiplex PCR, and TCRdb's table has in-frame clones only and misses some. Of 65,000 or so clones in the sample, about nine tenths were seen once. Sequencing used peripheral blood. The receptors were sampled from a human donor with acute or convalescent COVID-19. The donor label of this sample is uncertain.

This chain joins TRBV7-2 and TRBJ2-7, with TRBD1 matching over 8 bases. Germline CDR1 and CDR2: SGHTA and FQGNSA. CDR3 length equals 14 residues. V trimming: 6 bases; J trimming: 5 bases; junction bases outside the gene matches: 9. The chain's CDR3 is CASRGQGGFNEQYV. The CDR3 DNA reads TGTGCCAGCAGAGGACAGGGCGGGTTCAACGAGCAGTACGTC.

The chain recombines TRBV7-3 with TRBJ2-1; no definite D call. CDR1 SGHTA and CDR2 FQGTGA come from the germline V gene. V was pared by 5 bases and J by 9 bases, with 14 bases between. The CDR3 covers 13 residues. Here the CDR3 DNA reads TGTGCCAGCAGCCCCCAAACAACGGGTGAGCAGTTCTTC. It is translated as CASSPQTTGEQFF.

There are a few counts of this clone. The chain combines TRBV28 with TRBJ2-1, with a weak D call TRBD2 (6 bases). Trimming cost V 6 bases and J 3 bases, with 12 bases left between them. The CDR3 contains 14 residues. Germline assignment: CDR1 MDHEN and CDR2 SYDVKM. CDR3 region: CASRAPGVYNEQFF. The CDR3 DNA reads TGTGCCAGCAGGGCTCCGGGAGTCTACAATGAGCAGTTCTTC. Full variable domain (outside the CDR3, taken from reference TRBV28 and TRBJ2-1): DVKVTQSSRYLVKRTGEKVFLECVQDMDHENMFWYRQDPGLGLRLIYFSYDVKMKEKGDIPEGYSVSREKKERFSLILESASTNQTSMYLCASRAPGVYNEQFFGPGTRLTVL.

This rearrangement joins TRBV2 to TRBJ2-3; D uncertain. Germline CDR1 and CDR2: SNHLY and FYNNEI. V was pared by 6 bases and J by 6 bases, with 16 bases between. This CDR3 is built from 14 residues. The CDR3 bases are TGTGCCAGCAGCCCTTTCGTGGGCCCCGATACGCAGTATTTT. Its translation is CASSPFVGPDTQYF. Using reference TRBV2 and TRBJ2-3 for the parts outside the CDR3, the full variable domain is EPEVTQTPSHQVTQMGQEVILRCVPISNHLYFYWYRQILGQKVEFLVSFYNNEISEKSEIFDDQFSVERPDGSNFTLKIRSTKLEDSAMYFCASSPFVGPDTQYFGPGTRLTVL.

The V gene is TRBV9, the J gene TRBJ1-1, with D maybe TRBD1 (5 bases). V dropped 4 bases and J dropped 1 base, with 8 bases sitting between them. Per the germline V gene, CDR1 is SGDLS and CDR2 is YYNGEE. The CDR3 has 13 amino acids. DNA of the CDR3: TGTGCCAGCAGCCCTACAGGGAACACTGAAGCTTTCTTT. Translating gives CASSPTGNTEAFF.

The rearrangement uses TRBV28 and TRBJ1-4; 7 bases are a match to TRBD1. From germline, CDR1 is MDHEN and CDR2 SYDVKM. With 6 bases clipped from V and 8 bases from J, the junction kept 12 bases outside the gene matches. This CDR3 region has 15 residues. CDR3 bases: TGTGCCAGCAGCTCCCCGACAGGGATCGGAGAAAAACTGTTTTTT. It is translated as CASSSPTGIGEKLFF.

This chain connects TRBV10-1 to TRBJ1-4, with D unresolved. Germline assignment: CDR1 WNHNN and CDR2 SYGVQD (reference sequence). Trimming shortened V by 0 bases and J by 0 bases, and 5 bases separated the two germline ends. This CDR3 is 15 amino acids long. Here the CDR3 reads CASSESYATNEKLFF. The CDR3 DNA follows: TGCGCCAGCAGTGAGTCCTACGCAACTAATGAAAAACTGTTTTTT.

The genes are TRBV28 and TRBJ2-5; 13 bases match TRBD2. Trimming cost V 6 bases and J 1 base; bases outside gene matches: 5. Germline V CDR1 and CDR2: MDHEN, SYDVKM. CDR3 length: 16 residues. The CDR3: CASSSGTSGIQETQYF. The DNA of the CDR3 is TGTGCCAGCAGCTCCGGGACTAGCGGGATCCAAGAGACCCAGTACTTC.

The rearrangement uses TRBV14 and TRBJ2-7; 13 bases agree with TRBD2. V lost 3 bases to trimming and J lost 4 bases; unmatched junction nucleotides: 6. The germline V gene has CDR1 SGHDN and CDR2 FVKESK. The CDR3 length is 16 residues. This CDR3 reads CASSHRTSGSAYEQYF. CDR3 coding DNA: TGTGCCAGCAGCCATCGGACTAGCGGGAGCGCTTACGAGCAGTACTTC. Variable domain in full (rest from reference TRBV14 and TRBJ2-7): EAGVTQFPSHSVIEKGQTVTLRCDPISGHDNLYWYRRVMGKEIKFLLHFVKESKQDESGMPNNRFLAERTGGTYSTLKVQPAELEDSGVYFCASSHRTSGSAYEQYFGPGTRLTVT.